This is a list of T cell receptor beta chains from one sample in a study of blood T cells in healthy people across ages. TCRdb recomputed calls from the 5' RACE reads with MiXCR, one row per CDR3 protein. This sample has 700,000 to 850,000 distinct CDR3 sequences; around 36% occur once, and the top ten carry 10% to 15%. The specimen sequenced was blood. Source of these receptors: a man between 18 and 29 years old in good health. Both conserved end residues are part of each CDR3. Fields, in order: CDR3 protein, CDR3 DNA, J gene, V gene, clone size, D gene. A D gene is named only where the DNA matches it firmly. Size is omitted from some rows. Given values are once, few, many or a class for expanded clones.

CDR3 protein: CAWSVSKTQYF; CDR3 DNA: TGTGCCTGGAGTGTCTCGAAGACCCAGTACTTC; J gene: TRBJ2-5; V gene: TRBV30; clone size: few; D gene: .
CDR3 protein: CASSEVQGPNYGYTF; CDR3 DNA: TGTGCCAGCAGTGAAGTCCAGGGGCCTAACTATGGCTACACCTTC; J gene: TRBJ1-2; V gene: TRBV6-1; clone size: few; D gene: .
CDR3 protein: CASSFVTGGGRQYF; CDR3 DNA: TGTGCCAGCAGTTTTGTGACAGGGGGCGGGAGGCAGTATTTT; J gene: TRBJ2-3; V gene: TRBV12-3/TRBV12-4; clone size: .; D gene: TRBD1
CDR3 protein: CSALDRDLDSGANVLTF; CDR3 DNA: TGCAGTGCCTTGGACAGGGATCTTGACTCTGGGGCCAACGTCCTGACTTTC; J gene: TRBJ2-6; V gene: TRBV20-1; clone size: few; D gene: TRBD1
CDR3 protein: CASSRGGLTADTEYF; CDR3 DNA: TGTGCCAGCAGCCGGGGGGGCCTTACCGCAGATACGGAGTATTTT; J gene: TRBJ2-3; V gene: TRBV12-3/TRBV12-4; clone size: .; D gene: TRBD2
CDR3 protein: CSASEVWGNEQYF; CDR3 DNA: TGCAGTGCTAGCGAGGTCTGGGGGAACGAGCAGTACTTC; J gene: TRBJ2-7; V gene: TRBV20-1; clone size: .; D gene: .
CDR3 protein: CSARIANNEQFF; CDR3 DNA: TGCAGTGCTAGAATCGCGAACAATGAGCAGTTCTTC; J gene: TRBJ2-1; V gene: TRBV20-1; clone size: few; D gene: .
CDR3 protein: CSALGPREIAYNEQFF; CDR3 DNA: TGCAGTGCCCTGGGGCCCCGAGAAATCGCCTACAATGAGCAGTTCTTC; J gene: TRBJ2-1; V gene: TRBV20-1; clone size: few; D gene: .
CDR3 protein: CASSLRTGGDEKLFF; CDR3 DNA: TGCGCCAGCAGCCTCCGGACAGGGGGCGATGAAAAACTGTTTTTT; J gene: TRBJ1-4; V gene: TRBV5-1; clone size: .; D gene: TRBD1
CDR3 protein: CSADPRDRGSDEQYF; CDR3 DNA: TGCAGTGCTGACCCCCGGGACAGGGGTTCGGATGAGCAGTACTTC; J gene: TRBJ2-5; V gene: TRBV20-1; clone size: .; D gene: TRBD1
CDR3 protein: CASSLAEGNYGYTF; CDR3 DNA: TGCGCCAGCAGCTTGGCTGAGGGGAACTATGGCTACACCTTC; J gene: TRBJ1-2; V gene: TRBV5-1; clone size: many; D gene: .
CDR3 protein: CASRGAGDTEAFF; CDR3 DNA: TGTGCCAGCAGGGGAGCAGGGGACACTGAAGCTTTCTTT; J gene: TRBJ1-1; V gene: TRBV7-3; clone size: .; D gene: .
CDR3 protein: CASSLESRNTEAFF; CDR3 DNA: TGTGCCAGCAGTTTAGAGTCCCGGAACACTGAAGCTTTCTTT; J gene: TRBJ1-1; V gene: TRBV27; clone size: few; D gene: .
CDR3 protein: CASRKQGAEAFF; CDR3 DNA: TGTGCCAGCAGGAAGCAGGGCGCTGAAGCTTTCTTT; J gene: TRBJ1-1; V gene: TRBV12-3/TRBV12-4; clone size: .; D gene: .
CDR3 protein: CASSQAQGLLPQHF; CDR3 DNA: TGCGCCAGCAGCCAGGCCCAGGGTTTACTGCCCCAGCATTTT; J gene: TRBJ1-5; V gene: TRBV4-1; clone size: few; D gene: .
CDR3 protein: CASSPQHGDTQYF; CDR3 DNA: TGTGCCAGCAGTCCCCAACATGGAGATACGCAGTATTTT; J gene: TRBJ2-3; V gene: TRBV6-4; clone size: once; D gene: .
CDR3 protein: CASSELSRGNSPLHF; CDR3 DNA: TGTGCCAGCAGTGAACTCAGCAGGGGTAATTCACCCCTCCACTTT; J gene: TRBJ1-6; V gene: TRBV2; clone size: few; D gene: .
CDR3 protein: CAISGDFNYGYTF; CDR3 DNA: TGTGCCATCAGTGGGGATTTTAACTATGGCTACACCTTC; J gene: TRBJ1-2; V gene: TRBV10-3; clone size: many; D gene: .
CDR3 protein: CTSSARSDGYTF; CDR3 DNA: TGTACCAGCAGCGCAAGGAGCGATGGCTACACCTTC; J gene: TRBJ1-2; V gene: TRBV9; clone size: .; D gene: .
CDR3 protein: CASSLRPDGLSSYEQYF; CDR3 DNA: TGCGCCAGCAGCTTGCGGCCGGACGGATTAAGCTCCTACGAGCAGTACTTC; J gene: TRBJ2-7; V gene: TRBV5-1; clone size: .; D gene: .
CDR3 protein: CSARRRDRKSDEQFF; CDR3 DNA: TGCAGTGCTAGACGCCGGGACAGGAAAAGTGACGAGCAGTTCTTC; J gene: TRBJ2-1; V gene: TRBV20-1; clone size: .; D gene: TRBD1
CDR3 protein: CASSQDIQSQGYGYTF; CDR3 DNA: TGCGCCAGCAGCCAAGATATCCAGAGCCAAGGTTATGGCTACACCTTC; J gene: TRBJ1-2; V gene: TRBV4-3; clone size: .; D gene: .
CDR3 protein: CASSSDRSRTDTQYF; CDR3 DNA: TGTGCCAGCAGTTCGGACAGGTCTCGCACAGATACGCAGTATTTT; J gene: TRBJ2-3; V gene: TRBV7-2; clone size: .; D gene: TRBD1
CDR3 protein: CSVDRTGVYTEAFF; CDR3 DNA: TGCAGCGTTGACCGGACAGGAGTATACACTGAAGCTTTCTTT; J gene: TRBJ1-1; V gene: TRBV29-1; clone size: few; D gene: TRBD1
CDR3 protein: CASSPRGGGPADTQYF; CDR3 DNA: TGTGCCAGCTCACCCAGAGGCGGGGGGCCCGCAGATACGCAGTATTTT; J gene: TRBJ2-3; V gene: TRBV18; clone size: .; D gene: TRBD2
CDR3 protein: CASSEDSRDTQYF; CDR3 DNA: TGTGCAAGCAGCGAGGACAGTAGGGATACGCAGTATTTT; J gene: TRBJ2-3; V gene: TRBV2; clone size: .; D gene: .
CDR3 protein: CASSYSGSQGNQPQHF; CDR3 DNA: TGTGCCAGCAGTTACTCGGGGAGTCAGGGCAATCAGCCCCAGCATTTT; J gene: TRBJ1-5; V gene: TRBV6-7; clone size: .; D gene: .
CDR3 protein: CASSPLPSVLETQYF; CDR3 DNA: TGTGCCAGCAGCCCGCTTCCCTCAGTATTAGAGACCCAGTACTTC; J gene: TRBJ2-5; V gene: TRBV7-2; clone size: .; D gene: .
CDR3 protein: CASLRGTEAFF; CDR3 DNA: TGTGCCAGTCTCCGGGGCACTGAAGCTTTCTTT; J gene: TRBJ1-1; V gene: TRBV27; clone size: .; D gene: .
CDR3 protein: CASSFDWVTRRFYLKNYEQYF; CDR3 DNA: TGTGCCAGCAGTTTCGATTGGGTGACCCGCAGGTTTTACCTCAAGAACTACGAGCAGTACTTC; J gene: TRBJ2-7; V gene: TRBV12-3/TRBV12-4; clone size: few; D gene: .
CDR3 protein: CASSPLTPNRQGHGYTF; CDR3 DNA: TGTGCCAGCAGCCCTCTTACCCCGAATAGACAGGGCCATGGCTACACCTTC; J gene: TRBJ1-2; V gene: TRBV12-3/TRBV12-4; clone size: .; D gene: TRBD1
CDR3 protein: CASSSSWGNEQFF; CDR3 DNA: TGTGCCAGCAGTTCAAGTTGGGGCAATGAGCAGTTCTTC; J gene: TRBJ2-1; V gene: TRBV12-3/TRBV12-4; clone size: .; D gene: .
CDR3 protein: CASSPDAGSTYNEQFF; CDR3 DNA: TGTGCCAGCAGCCCTGATGCGGGGTCGACATACAATGAGCAGTTCTTC; J gene: TRBJ2-1; V gene: TRBV5-5; clone size: many; D gene: .
CDR3 protein: CASSLEGNHGYTF; CDR3 DNA: TGTGCCAGCAGTTTAGAAGGGAACCATGGCTACACCTTC; J gene: TRBJ1-2; V gene: TRBV27; clone size: few; D gene: .
CDR3 protein: CASRSGGRGNTEAFF; CDR3 DNA: TGTGCCAGCAGGTCCGGGGGAAGGGGGAACACTGAAGCTTTCTTT; J gene: TRBJ1-1; V gene: TRBV7-3; clone size: few; D gene: .
CDR3 protein: CASRISGANVLTF; CDR3 DNA: TGTGCCAGCAGGATCTCTGGGGCCAACGTCCTGACTTTC; J gene: TRBJ2-6; V gene: TRBV28; clone size: .; D gene: .
CDR3 protein: CAGGDSYEQYF; CDR3 DNA: TGTGCCGGCGGAGACTCCTACGAGCAGTACTTC; J gene: TRBJ2-7; V gene: TRBV7-9; clone size: .; D gene: .
CDR3 protein: CASSLAVRADTQYF; CDR3 DNA: TGTGCCAGCAGTTTGGCGGTGAGAGCAGATACGCAGTATTTT; J gene: TRBJ2-3; V gene: TRBV12-3/TRBV12-4; clone size: .; D gene: .
CDR3 protein: CSAPVGTREQYF; CDR3 DNA: TGCAGTGCCCCCGTAGGGACGAGGGAGCAGTACTTC; J gene: TRBJ2-4; V gene: TRBV20-1; clone size: .; D gene: .
CDR3 protein: CSARRTSSYEQYF; CDR3 DNA: TGCAGTGCTAGAAGGACCAGCTCCTACGAGCAGTACTTC; J gene: TRBJ2-7; V gene: TRBV20-1; clone size: .; D gene: .
CDR3 protein: CASSQASRGREQFF; CDR3 DNA: TGCGCCAGCAGCCAAGCCTCTAGGGGGCGAGAGCAGTTCTTC; J gene: TRBJ2-1; V gene: TRBV4-3; clone size: many; D gene: TRBD1